One and the same sample provided the 6 T cell receptor beta chains below, sequenced in a study of cytomegalovirus exposure and HLA in healthy donors. With 60 Vbeta and 13 Jbeta primers, the PCR was carried out. Libraries were prepared by immunoSEQ multiplex PCR; TCRdb keeps only in-frame clonotypes and omits some of them. Among about 89,000 clones listed, roughly a tenth were seen once. Sample: PBMCs. The receptor set was obtained from a man aged 50-60 years in good health and CMV-seropositive.

This clone was seen more than once but under ten times. In DNA form, the CDR3 reads TGCAGCGTCATCCCGGACAGGACCGGATCCGAGCAGTACTTC. Translation gives CSVIPDRTGSEQYF. This chain links TRBV29-1 with TRBJ2-7; 7 positions agree with TRBD1. This CDR3 has 14 amino acids. Trimming removed 6 bases from V and 6 bases from J; junction bases left unmatched: 14. Germline loops: CDR1 SQVTM, CDR2 ANQGSEA.

The table lists this clone with a count of one. The gene calls are TRBV18 and TRBJ2-2; 7 bases match TRBD1. The CDR3 consists of 16 residues. J was trimmed by 4 bases and V by 1 base; bases with no gene match: 6. Germline values: CDR1 KGHSH, CDR2 LQKENI. The CDR3 region is CASSPQPGGRTGELFF. The CDR3 DNA follows: TGTGCCAGCTCACCACAGCCAGGGGGACGCACCGGGGAGCTGTTTTTT.

About this clone itself: The junction departs from the called germline gene at one end, perhaps through a read error. V usage is TRBV10-3 and J usage is TRBJ1-3; D is ambiguous. CDR1 and CDR2 from the germline V gene are ENHRY and SYGVKD. The CDR3 extends over 15 amino acids. CDR3 region: CAITETTRSGNAIYF. The CDR3 bases are TGTGCCATCACTGAAACGACACGCTCTGGAAACGCCATATATTTT.

This clone has just one count. The rearrangement links TRBV28 to TRBJ2-7; tentative D call: TRBD1 (6 bases). CDR3 length equals 15 residues. V lost 6 bases to trimming and J lost 2 bases, with 17 bases between them. Per the germline V gene, CDR1 is MDHEN and CDR2 is SYDVKM. The DNA for the CDR3 is TGTGCCAGCAGGCCAGACAGGATCTTAACCTACGAGCAGTACTTC. Translation gives CASRPDRILTYEQYF.

This chain uses TRBV4-3 with TRBJ2-2; D not certain. V lost 0 bases and J 1 base, leaving 6 bases between the germline ends. Looked up from germline, CDR1 is LGHNA and CDR2 is YSLEER. The CDR3 runs to 15 residues. DNA for the CDR3: TGCGCCAGCAGCCAAGAATATCGGAACACCGGGGAGCTGTTTTTT. This sequence encodes CASSQEYRNTGELFF.

This clone was counted between two and nine times. The chain combines TRBV23-1 with TRBJ1-6; D perhaps matches TRBD1 (5 bases). TRBV23-1 is an open reading frame, and its role is uncertain. CDR3 length equals 19 residues. V was cut by 3 bases and J by 2 bases, with 20 bases left in between. Here the CDR3 DNA reads TGCGCCAGCAGTCAGTCCTCCCGGGGGGTAGGGGCCTATAATTCACCCCTCCACTTT. As protein: CASSQSSRGVGAYNSPLHF.